These 28 T cell receptor delta chains were all obtained from the same sample, sequenced in a study of γδ T cells in repeated Plasmodium falciparum infection. TCRdb re-identified clones in the multiplex PCR reads via CATT. The sample shows tens of thousands of delta-chain clones, around 1.7% of them seen only once. Bulk repertoires came from Vgamma9/Vdelta2+ or Vdelta2-negative gammadelta T cells flow-sorted from PBMC. Sequenced input: gamma-delta T cells from blood. These receptors originate from a pool of human donors (malaria-infected and uninfected, not separated).

In its sample, this clone was seen a few times. A far more abundant clone sits one base away, making this likely a read error. At the DNA level, this CDR3 is encoded by other sequences in the same sample as well. This sequence joins TRAV38-2/DV8 and TRDJ1; 7 bases are shared with TRDD3. No J segment appears in TCRdb, so it was assigned here by matching the sequence to germline. CDR3 length: 21 amino acids. The V gene's germline CDR1 is TSESDYY and CDR2 QEAYKQQN. V dropped 0 bases and J dropped 3; count of bases not matched to a gene: 23. CDR3 sequence reads: CAYRSAETYRLLGIWADKLIF. In DNA, the CDR3 is TGTGCTTATAGGAGCGCGGAAACCTACCGTCTGCTGGGGATATGGGCCGATAAACTCATCTTT.

Details on this clone: A far larger clone is one nucleotide away, so this likely arose from a read error. Other DNA sequences in this sample translate to the same CDR3. The CDR3 coding sequence is TGTGCTCTTGGGGAACTAGGCCTTCACCTATTGGGGATCCTGTACACCGATAAACTCATCTTT. It codes for CALGELGLHLLGILYTDKLIF. The V call is TRDV1, the J call TRDJ1, with D possibly being TRDD3 (6 bases). The J gene comes from matching the DNA to germline here; TCRdb lacks it. Germline loops: CDR1 TSWWSYY, CDR2 QGS. Trimming removed 0 bases at V and 0 bases at J, with 26 bases between. The CDR3 runs to 21 residues.

As concerns this clone: The protein recorded in TCRdb matches a much larger clone and deviates from this DNA's translation at residue 5, suggesting a read error; the protein here is obtained by translating the DNA. The rearrangement links TRDV1 to TRDJ1; 8 positions agree with TRDD3. The J gene, not given by TCRdb, was assigned here from a germline match of the nucleotide sequence. CDR3 size: 19 residues. The ends lost 4 bases at V and 0 bases at J; junction bases unmatched: 16. Germline CDR1 and CDR2: TSWWSYY and QGS. The CDR3 here is CALGGLYNSDWGYTDKLIF. The CDR3 nucleotides are TGTGCTCTTGGGGGACTTTATAACTCGGACTGGGGGTACACCGATAAACTCATCTTT.

Comments on this clone: This DNA translates differently at residue 9 from the TCRdb protein, which is that of a much larger clone; a read error is likely, and the protein shown is the DNA's own translation. The V and J genes are TRDV1 and TRDJ1; 10 bases match TRDD3. Germline matching of the DNA provided the J gene here, since TCRdb leaves it blank. The CDR3 runs 20 residues. CDR1 and CDR2 (germline): TSWWSYY, QGS. Trimming removed 0 bases from V and 2 bases from J; junction bases left unmatched: 15. CDR3 region: CALGELPWAIKLGDTDKLIF. For the CDR3, the DNA is TGTGCTCTTGGGGAACTCCCTTGGGCAATTAAACTGGGGGATACCGATAAACTCATCTTT.

This clone has more than one count but fewer than ten. A far larger clone is off by one base, so a read error is likely. This specimen includes other DNA sequences encoding the same CDR3. The CDR3 DNA sequence: TGTGCTCTTGGGCCGACGACCTTCGGTCGTACTGGGGGATACGCGTCTTTGGGTGGGGATAAACTCATCTTT. Translated, it gives CALGPTTFGRTGGYASLGGDKLIF. The chain combines TRDV1 with TRDJ1, with 13 bases identical to TRDD3. Germline CDR1 TSWWSYY, CDR2 QGS. The ends lost 5 bases at V and 5 bases at J; junction bases unmatched: 32. CDR3 length equals 24 residues.

This clone was seen repeatedly, ten times or more. This chain connects TRDV1 to TRDJ1; D might be TRDD2 (9 bases). Germline CDR1 TSWWSYY, CDR2 QGS. The CDR3 spans 20 residues. V was clipped by 3 bases and J by 0 bases, with 26 bases between them. CDR3 loop: CALGDVLPTWDTGYTDKLIF. CDR3 nucleotide sequence: TGTGCTCTTGGGGACGTCCTTCCTACGTGGGATACGGGGTACACCGATAAACTCATCTTT.

This clone was picked up many times. The protein TCRdb lists belongs to a much larger clone and differs from this DNA's translation at residue 12, which points to a read error; the protein shown is made from the DNA. This chain uses TRDV1 with TRDJ1, with 9 bases identical to TRDD3. The V and J ends lost 6 bases and 4 bases, in that order; junction bases with no gene match: 15. CDR3 size: 17 residues. CDR1 TSWWSYY and CDR2 QGS come from the germline V gene. CDR3 in amino acids: CALGKGEGWGIGDKLIF. The CDR3 DNA reads TGTGCTCTTGGAAAAGGTGAAGGCTGGGGGATTGGCGATAAACTCATCTTT.

Remarks on this clone: The protein held in TCRdb is that of a much larger clone and does not match this DNA's translation at residue 10, likely because of a read error; the protein shown is translated from the DNA. The CDR3 loop is CACVSTGGLHTDKLIF. The CDR3, as DNA: TGTGCCTGTGTCAGTACTGGGGGGTTGCACACCGATAAACTCATCTTT. This chain links TRDV2 with TRDJ1; 8 bases line up with TRDD3. The J gene, left out of TCRdb, was set here by checking the DNA against germline. Per germline, CDR1 GEAIGNYY and CDR2 EKD. V lost 5 bases to trimming and J lost 0 bases; unmatched junction nucleotides: 10. The CDR3 has 16 amino acids.

By share of the sample, this clone is medium-sized. The chain combines TRDV1 with TRDJ1; 9 positions match TRDD3. CDR1 is TSWWSYY, CDR2 QGS, per germline. There are 18 residues in the CDR3. The J segment lost 0 bases and the V segment lost 5 bases, leaving 13 bases of the junction unmatched. In DNA, the CDR3 is TGTGCTCTTGGGTTTAGGCCTGGGGGATGTTACTACACCGATAAACTCATCTTT. It specifies CALGFRPGGCYYTDKLIF.

On this clone itself: The junction departs from the called germline gene at one end, perhaps through a read error. The rearrangement links TRDV1 to TRDJ1, with 9 bases lining up with TRDD3. TCRdb leaves out the J gene; it was filled in here by matching the DNA to germline. The V gene's germline CDR1 is TSWWSYY and CDR2 QGS. There are 15 residues in the CDR3. The CDR3 here is CSGGFPPLGDEKLIF. CDR3 nucleotide sequence: TGCTCTGGAGGATTTCCCCCGCTGGGGGATGAAAAACTCATCTTT.

Of note for this clone: TCRdb attributes to this sequence the protein of a much larger clone, which differs from the DNA translation at residue 16; a read error is likely, and the protein displayed is translated from the DNA. The gene calls are TRDV1 and TRDJ2; 11 positions match TRDD3. Germline V gene lookup returns CDR1 TSWWSYY and CDR2 QGS. This CDR3 is 22 amino acids long. J lost 5 bases, V lost 3 bases, and 23 bases had no gene match. This CDR3 reads CALGDPRYWGIRRLGFTAQLFF. The CDR3, as DNA: TGTGCTCTTGGGGACCCTCGCTACTGGGGGATAAGAAGGTTAGGGTTTACAGCACAACTCTTCTTT.

This clone occurred a few times. The amino acid sequence in TCRdb belongs to a much larger clone and departs from this DNA's translation at residue 20, likely a sequencing read error; the sequence shown is translated from the DNA. The chain recombines TRDV1 with TRDJ1, with 8 bases lining up with TRDD3. Assignment of the J gene here rests on matching the DNA to germline, because TCRdb gives none. This CDR3 has 28 residues. V shed 3 bases and J 0 bases; nucleotides not matched to a gene: 42. CDR1 TSWWSYY and CDR2 QGS come from the germline V gene. The CDR3 spells CALGDKHFSWWGIPTTLPNRLNTDKLIF. CDR3 in DNA: TGTGCTCTTGGGGATAAACACTTCTCGTGGTGGGGGATCCCTACGACATTGCCTAACCGTCTGAACACCGATAAACTCATCTTT.

A word on this clone: The mismatch at residue 6 between this DNA's translation and the TCRdb protein of a much larger clone likely reflects a read error; the protein shown is translated from the DNA. The chain employs TRDV2 and TRDJ1, with 12 bases lining up with TRDD3. The CDR3 is 21 residues long. The V and J ends lost 8 bases and 4 bases, in that order; junction bases with no gene match: 28. CDR1 and CDR2 from the germline V gene are GEAIGNYY and EKD. The CDR3 region is CASSASFRYWGIPPFLDKLIF. As DNA, the CDR3 is TGTGCCTCTTCGGCTTCCTTCAGGTACTGGGGGATACCGCCTTTCCTCGATAAACTCATCTTT.

This clone has only a few counts. TCRdb shows a much larger clone's protein in place of this DNA's translation, and the two differ at residue 2, likely through a read error; the protein shown is translated from the DNA. CDR3 bases: TGTTCTCTTGGGGAACTAGAGTCGTCCCGGTCCTTTATTACCGATAAACTCATCTTT. Its protein is CSLGELESSRSFITDKLIF. The chain carries TRDV1 and TRDJ1; possible D gene TRDD3, 5 bases. Germline CDR1 is TSWWSYY and CDR2 is QGS. This CDR3 spans 19 amino acids.

By share of the sample, this clone is medium-sized (0.01 to 0.1%). Additional DNA sequences in this sample encode the identical CDR3. This chain joins TRDV2 and TRDJ2; D gene unclear. V lost 0 bases, J lost 5 bases, and 27 bases lay in between. The CDR3 contains 20 residues. From germline, CDR1 is GEAIGNYY and CDR2 EKD. DNA for the CDR3: TGTGCCTGTGACACCGTGTTCCAGGGTGAAGGCGGTACGACAACAGCACAACTCTTCTTT. This encodes CACDTVFQGEGGTTTAQLFF.

In its sample, this clone was seen a few times. TCRdb records a much larger clone's protein for this DNA, with a difference at residue 10 that likely arises from a read error; the protein given is the translation of the DNA. The chain is built from TRDV1 and TRDJ1, with 9 nucleotides matching TRDD3. As TCRdb names no J gene, one was assigned here on the basis of a DNA match to germline. The CDR3 is 18 residues long. CDR1 and CDR2 from the germline V gene are TSWWSYY and QGS. Germline trimming cut 2 bases from V and 7 bases from J; bases unmatched to any gene: 17. CDR3: CALGEMQELPGDTLKLIF. The CDR3 nucleotides are TGTGCTCTTGGGGAAATGCAGGAACTACCGGGGGATACCCTTAAACTCATCTTT.

In this sample, this clone turned up a few times. TCRdb's listed protein matches a much larger clone and diverges from this DNA's translation at residue 18, likely through a read error; the protein shown comes from the DNA. The V gene is TRDV1, the J gene TRDJ2; TRDD3 agrees at 12 bases. TCRdb gives no J gene; it was assigned here by matching the DNA to germline. Trimming at V came to 0 bases and at J to 0 bases, leaving 26 bases not matched to a gene. There are 26 residues in the CDR3. The germline V gene encodes CDR1 TSWWSYY and CDR2 QGS. The chain's CDR3 is CALGELIIIGSYWGILGLSLTAQLFF. Here the CDR3 DNA reads TGTGCTCTTGGGGAACTAATAATCATCGGGTCGTACTGGGGGATACTGGGCCTCTCTTTGACAGCACAACTCTTCTTT.

This clone has at least ten counts. TCRdb assigns this DNA the protein of a much larger clone, which departs from its translation at residue 8; this likely reflects a read error, and the protein shown comes from translating the DNA. V is TRDV1 and J is TRDJ1; D ambiguous. CDR3 length: 15 amino acids. The V and J ends lost 2 bases and 2 bases respectively, with 12 bases between them. The germline V gene has CDR1 TSWWSYY and CDR2 QGS. The CDR3 reads CALGETMLRTDKLIF. In DNA, the CDR3 is TGTGCTCTTGGGGAAACTATGCTTAGAACCGATAAACTCATCTTT.

Details on this clone: The protein TCRdb lists belongs to a much larger clone and differs from this DNA's translation at residue 13, which points to a read error; the protein shown is made from the DNA. V is TRDV3 and J is TRDJ1; D possibly matches TRDD2 or TRDD3 (7 bases each). The CDR3 totals 24 residues. V was trimmed by 1 base and J by 0 bases, leaving 42 bases between them. Germline CDR1 is TVYSNPD and CDR2 is GDNSRS (reference sequence). CDR3 nucleotide sequence: TGTGCCTTTAAAGAGTCCGGCCTTCCTCACGTCATCTTGGGGATAACCTTCAACACCGATAAACTCATCTTT. This sequence encodes CAFKESGLPHVILGITFNTDKLIF.

This clone was seen many times. This DNA's translation and the protein TCRdb lists, from a much larger clone, do not match at residue 4, likely due to a read error; the protein shown is translated from the DNA. The V gene is TRDV2, the J gene TRDJ1; 9 bases agree with TRDD3. CDR1 and CDR2 (germline): GEAIGNYY, EKD. The CDR3 runs 20 residues. The CDR3 is CACGTVLPGGSPQYTDKLIF. The CDR3 bases are TGTGCCTGTGGCACCGTCCTCCCTGGGGGATCCCCTCAGTACACCGATAAACTCATCTTT.

This clone was picked up many times. TCRdb's protein for this DNA is that of a much larger clone and differs from the translation at residue 6, likely a read error; the protein shown is the DNA translation. The chain joins TRDV1 to TRDJ1; no clear D. Since TCRdb gives no J gene, matching the DNA to germline was used here to assign it. This CDR3 spans 17 amino acids. The V end lost 1 base, the J end lost 0 bases, and 15 bases lay between the germline ends. Per the germline V gene, CDR1 is TSWWSYY and CDR2 is QGS. The CDR3 sequence is CALGEPESRDYTDKLIF. Here the CDR3 DNA reads TGTGCTCTTGGGGAACCAGAGTCACGGGACTACACCGATAAACTCATCTTT.

Points on this clone: For this DNA, TCRdb reports the protein of a much larger clone, which diverges at residue 14, most likely from a read error; the protein presented here is translated directly from the DNA. This chain uses TRDV1 with TRDJ1; TRDD3 might be the D (5 bases). The CDR3 consists of 17 residues. Germline V gene data show CDR1 as TSWWSYY and CDR2 as QGS. Here the CDR3 DNA reads TGTGCTCTTTTACCGAGCGGGGGTCCAGAGTACACCGATGAACTCATCTTT. It translates to CALLPSGGPEYTDELIF.

This clone was found a few times. This sequence is one base from a far larger clone and is likely a read error. The same CDR3 can be traced to other DNA sequences in this sample. The chain carries TRDV1 and TRDJ1; 8 nucleotides line up with TRDD3. Because TCRdb records no J gene, it was assigned here through a match of the DNA to germline. The CDR3 loop spans 19 amino acids. With V trimmed by 2 bases and J by 6 bases, 20 bases remained unmatched. Germline assignment: CDR1 TSWWSYY and CDR2 QGS. CDR3 sequence (DNA): TGTGCTCTTGGGGAATCTCCGTCCTTCGGACTGGGGGCACCGTATAAACTCATCTTT. This encodes CALGESPSFGLGAPYKLIF.

With regard to this clone: This is likely an artifact of a read error, given a far larger clone one base away. Different DNA sequences within this sample yield the same CDR3. The chain recombines TRDV1 with TRDJ2; TRDD3 matches 10 bases. Here the J gene came from matching the DNA to germline, since TCRdb omits it. This CDR3 is built from 21 residues. CDR1 is TSWWSYY, CDR2 QGS, per germline. Trimming took 4 bases from V and 0 from J; bases not matched to a gene: 17. The DNA for the CDR3 is TGTGCTCTTGGGGTTTCCTCGTACTGGGGGATCCAAACCTCTTTGACAGCACAACTCTTCTTT. Encoded protein: CALGVSSYWGIQTSLTAQLFF.

In regard to this clone: TCRdb attributes to this sequence the protein of a much larger clone, which differs from the DNA translation at residue 10; a read error is likely, and the protein displayed is translated from the DNA. This chain uses TRDV1 with TRDJ1; no reliable D call. TCRdb carries no J gene annotation; the J gene was assigned here by matching the DNA with germline. Germline V gives CDR1 TSWWSYY, CDR2 QGS. The CDR3 spans 18 residues. V lost 3 bases and J 7 bases, leaving 27 bases between the germline ends. This CDR3 reads CALGDPFPTCGVEFKLIF. CDR3 nucleotides: TGTGCTCTTGGGGACCCCTTTCCCACTTGCGGTGTGGAGTTTAAACTCATCTTT.

This clone was seen repeatedly, ten times or more. A single base is all that separates this from a far larger clone, so a read error is likely. The sample has other DNA sequences that encode this CDR3 too. J is TRDJ1 and V is TRDV3; D tentatively fits TRDD2 or TRDD3 (7 bases each). The CDR3 consists of 22 residues. CDR1 is TVYSNPD and CDR2 is GDNSRS in the germline V gene (reference sequence). This CDR3 reads CAFRGTYFSYLLGFRGTDKLIF. In DNA, the CDR3 is TGCGCCTTCCGTGGAACCTACTTTTCCTACCTACTGGGGTTTCGGGGTACCGATAAACTCATCTTT.

With regard to this clone: The likely explanation is a read error, given a far larger clone one base away. The same CDR3 is also encoded by other DNA sequences in this sample. This chain uses TRDV3 with TRDJ3, with 13 positions matching TRDD3. The CDR3 length is 28 residues. CDR1 TVYSNPD and CDR2 GDNSRS come from the germline V gene (reference sequence). The CDR3 sequence: CASPMSPVVPSREYWGIRGWWDTRQMFF. The CDR3 nucleotides are TGTGCCTCTCCGATGTCCCCGGTGGTCCCGTCCCGCGAGTACTGGGGGATACGCGGCTGGTGGGACACCCGACAGATGTTCTTC.

In this sample, this clone turned up a few times. Translating this DNA gives a protein that differs at residue 7 from the TCRdb one, which belongs to a much larger clone; a read error is likely, and the protein shown is this translation. J is TRDJ2 and V is TRDV1, with 11 bases matching TRDD3. The junction had 23 bases not matched to a gene; V was cut back by 5 bases and J by 6 bases. CDR1 is TSWWSYY and CDR2 is QGS in the germline V gene. The CDR3 is 21 amino acids. The CDR3 nucleotides are TGTGCTCTTGGGTTTTCCCACCTGCAAGACCTGGGGGATACTCGGGCAGCACAACTCTTCTTT. This translates into CALGFSHLQDLGDTRAAQLFF.